Listed below are T cell receptor beta chains from one sample, sequenced in a study of T cell repertoires in urothelial bladder cancer. This table comes from immunoSEQ multiplex PCR, and its TCRdb copy is limited to in-frame clones, with some not included. The repertoire includes approximately 9,800 clones, approximately 52% of them detected once, and 25% to 35% sits in the top ten. Sequencing used tumor-infiltrating cells from bladder cancer. The receptors stem from a human donor with urothelial carcinoma. CDR3s include the opening cysteine and the closing phenylalanine or tryptophan. Fields, in order: CDR3 length, J gene, V gene, CDR3 protein.

16 TRBJ2-1 TRBV30 CAWSSLSGGAYNEQFF
14 TRBJ1-3 TRBV5-6 CASSFQGSGNTIYF
15 TRBJ1-6 TRBV6-5 CASSYGSSYNSPLHF
11 TRBJ2-7 TRBV14 CASSQAAKQYF
15 TRBJ1-1 TRBV13 CASSLAPRGGTEAFF
13 TRBJ1-5 TRBV28 CASSTQKRQPQHF
18 TRBJ2-3 TRBV19 CASSRGTSGAGGTDTQYF
15 TRBJ2-7 TRBV4-1 CASSQDKFRPYEQYF
13 TRBJ1-2 TRBV27 CASSLNRGSGYTF
16 TRBJ2-2 TRBV30 CAWSFQSLLSTGELFF
13 TRBJ1-1 TRBV5-1 CASGMDRATEAFF
13 TRBJ1-4 TRBV7-9 CASIGQSNEKLFF
14 TRBJ2-7 TRBV5-6 CASSFYRAPPEQYF
12 TRBJ2-7 TRBV4-1 CASSQGTYEQYF
15 TRBJ1-2 TRBV9 CASSVGAWGLYGYTF
14 TRBJ2-1 TRBV29-1 CSVESRDGYNEQFF
14 TRBJ1-4 TRBV15 CATSRGATNEKLFF
11 TRBJ2-7 TRBV19 CASRGGTEQYF